These T cell receptor beta chains were read from a single sample in a study of blood T cell repertoires in COVID-19. Profiling relied on immunoSEQ multiplex PCR, and the TCRdb table lists in-frame clones only, not all of them. The repertoire has more than 150,000 clones, under 85% of them found once; the top ten carry about 5.7%. Sequencing was carried out using peripheral blood. These receptors all come from a woman aged 40-49 years with acute or convalescent COVID-19. CDR3s include the opening cysteine and the closing phenylalanine or tryptophan. Fields, in order: clone size, J gene, D gene, V gene, CDR3 DNA, CDR3 protein. A D gene is named only where the DNA matches it firmly. For some rows the clone size is stated as once, few or many, or as a class when expanded; others skip it.

>NA|TRBJ1-2|TRBD1|TRBV4-1
TGCGCCAGCAGCCAAGAGCACAGGGGGAAAGGGAATGGCTACACCTTC
CASSQEHRGKGNGYTF
>NA|TRBJ1-1|NA|TRBV28
TGTGCCGGACGGGACTGGAACACTGAAGCTTTCTTT
CAGRDWNTEAFF
>NA|TRBJ2-7|NA|TRBV4-1
TGCGCCAGCAGCCGTTTTGAGACAGGAAGATACGAGCAGTACTTC
CASSRFETGRYEQYF
>NA|TRBJ2-3|NA|TRBV15
TGTGCCACCGCAGGGGTTTGGACAGATACGCAGTATTTT
CATAGVWTDTQYF
>NA|TRBJ2-3|NA|TRBV5-8
TGTGCCAGCAGCTGGGGAAAGGGGGTTACGCAGTATTTT
CASSWGKGVTQYF
>NA|TRBJ1-1|TRBD1|TRBV13
TGTGCCAGCCGGGACAGATTAGACACTGAAGCTTTCTTT
CASRDRLDTEAFF
>NA|TRBJ1-6|TRBD1|TRBV19
TGTGCCAGTAGTATGGGCAGGGGGCCCCTCCACTTT
CASSMGRGPLHF
>NA|TRBJ2-7|NA|TRBV16
TGTGCCAGCAGCCAACGAGACTACGAGCAGTACTTC
CASSQRDYEQYF
>NA|TRBJ2-1|TRBD1|TRBV9
TGTGCCAGCAGCGCTGGTGCAGGGGGCTACAATGAGCAGTTCTTC
CASSAGAGGYNEQFF
>NA|TRBJ1-2|TRBD1|TRBV28
TGTGCCAGCAGTTCAGGGACAGCCTCTTCCGGGGGCTACACCTTC
CASSSGTASSGGYTF
>NA|TRBJ2-7|TRBD2|TRBV10-3
TGTGCCATCAGTCCCTCGGGAGGGAGGGATGGAGAGCAGTACTTC
CAISPSGGRDGEQYF
>few|TRBJ1-4|NA|TRBV10-3
TGTGCCATCAGTGACAGGGGACGTAATGAAAAACTGTTTTTT
CAISDRGRNEKLFF
>NA|TRBJ1-2|TRBD1|TRBV6-5
TGTGCCAGCAGTTCCGACAGGGGCAGAGGTGGCTACACCTTC
CASSSDRGRGGYTF
>NA|TRBJ2-7|TRBD2|TRBV10-2
TGCGCCAGCAGTGATCGAGCGGGAGGGCTCTACGAGCAGTACTTC
CASSDRAGGLYEQYF
>NA|TRBJ1-6|TRBD1|TRBV13
TGTGCCAGCAGCTTACATCGGACAGGGGAATCACCCCTCCACTTT
CASSLHRTGESPLHF
>NA|TRBJ1-6|TRBD1|TRBV28
TGTGCCAGCAGCCCACAACAGGGGGCGGTGTTCTCGGGTTCACCCCTCCACTTT
CASSPQQGAVFSGSPLHF
>few|TRBJ1-2|TRBD1|TRBV2
TGTGCCAGCAGAAAAGCCCTGGGACAGGGGTTAGGAGGCTACACCTTC
CASRKALGQGLGGYTF
>NA|TRBJ2-1|TRBD2|TRBV7-8
TGTGCCAGCAGCTTAGCGGCGGGAGGGCCCCTTTACAATGAGCAGTTCTTC
CASSLAAGGPLYNEQFF
>NA|TRBJ2-1|TRBD2|TRBV10-3
TGTGCCATGGGGACTAGCGAATACAATGAGCAGTTCTTC
CAMGTSEYNEQFF
>NA|TRBJ2-7|NA|TRBV5-5
TGTGCCAGCAGCTTGGAAGGGGTTCAGGTTACCTACGAGCAGTACTTC
CASSLEGVQVTYEQYF
>NA|TRBJ1-2|TRBD1|TRBV7-8
TGTGCCAGCAGCCACAGGAGGGACAGGGCGCAAGGCTACACCTTC
CASSHRRDRAQGYTF
>NA|TRBJ1-2|NA|TRBV10-3
TGTGCCATCAGTGAGCCCTCCACGCCGGTCGGGCAGGGGTTTGGCTACACCTTC
CAISEPSTPVGQGFGYTF